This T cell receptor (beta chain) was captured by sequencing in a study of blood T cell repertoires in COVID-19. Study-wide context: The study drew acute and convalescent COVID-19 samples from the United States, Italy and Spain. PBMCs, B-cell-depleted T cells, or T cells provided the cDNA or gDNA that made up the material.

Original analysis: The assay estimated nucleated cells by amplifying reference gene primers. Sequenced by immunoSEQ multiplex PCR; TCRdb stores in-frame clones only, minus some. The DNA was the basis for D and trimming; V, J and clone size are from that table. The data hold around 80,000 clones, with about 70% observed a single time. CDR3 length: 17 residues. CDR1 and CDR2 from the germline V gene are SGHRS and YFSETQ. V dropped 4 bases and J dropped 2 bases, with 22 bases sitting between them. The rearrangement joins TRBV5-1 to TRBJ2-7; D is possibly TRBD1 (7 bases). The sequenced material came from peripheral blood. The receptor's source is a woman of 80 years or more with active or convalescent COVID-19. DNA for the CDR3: TGCGCCAGCAGCAATGACCCGAGACAGGGAGGTACCTACGAGCAGTACTTC. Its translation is CASSNDPRQGGTYEQYF. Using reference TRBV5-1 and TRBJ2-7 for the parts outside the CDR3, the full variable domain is KAGVTQTPRYLIKTRGQQVTLSCSPISGHRSVSWYQQTPGQGLQFLFEYFSETQRNKGNFPGRFSGRQFSNSRSEMNVSTLELGDSALYLCASSNDPRQGGTYEQYFGPGTRLTVT.